These 19 T cell receptor beta chains originate from one sample sequenced in a study of identical twins. TCRdb fed the 5' RACE reads into MiXCR, producing one record per CDR3 protein. The profile covers around 960,000 distinct CDR3 sequences, with around an eighth appearing a single time and roughly 1.6% taken by the ten largest. This sample also belongs to another study, concerning yellow fever vaccine responses in identical twins.

The sequenced material came from PBMCs. These TCRs come from a woman under 30 in good health.

This clonotype was observed a handful of times. The chain links TRBV3-1 to TRBJ1-5; D not resolved. Germline CDR1 and CDR2: LGHDT and YNNKEL (reference sequence). Trimming removed 3 bases from V and 4 bases from J, with 10 bases in between. The CDR3 totals 14 residues. DNA for the CDR3: TGTGCCAGCAGCCACGGCGGTCGTAATCAGCCCCAGCATTTT. Protein sequence: CASSHGGRNQPQHF.

The chain has TRBV7-9 and TRBJ2-1; D not resolved. V lost 5 bases, J lost 7 bases, and 18 bases lay in between. The CDR3 extends over 15 amino acids. Germline V CDR1 and CDR2: SEHNR, FQNEAQ (reference sequence). The CDR3 DNA reads TGTGCCAGCAGCCCCCGCGGTTCCGAAAGAAATGAGCAGTTCTTC. This translates into CASSPRGSERNEQFF.

The V call is TRBV2, the J call TRBJ2-6; D unclear. Between the trimmed V and J ends, which lost 4 bases and 0 bases, there was a span of 13 bases. The CDR3 is 17 amino acids. Germline V gene sequence: CDR1 SNHLY, CDR2 FYNNEI. For the CDR3, the DNA is TGTGCCAGCAGTGGACGGCAGGCATACTCTGGGGCCAACGTCCTGACTTTC. Its translation: CASSGRQAYSGANVLTF.

The rearrangement uses TRBV7-7 and TRBJ2-1; D may correspond to TRBD1 or TRBD2 (5 bases each). Germline loops: CDR1 SSHAT, CDR2 FNYEAQ (reference sequence). The CDR3 has 11 amino acids. V gave up 4 bases and J gave up 9 bases, with 7 bases separating them. CDR3 nucleotides: TGTGCCAGCAGCTCCGGGACTGAGCAGTTCTTC. The encoded protein is CASSSGTEQFF.

The table lists this clonotype with many counts. The rearrangement uses TRBV12-3 or TRBV12-4 and TRBJ1-2, with a possible D match to TRBD1 (5 bases). This CDR3 spans 13 amino acids. V gave up 4 bases and J gave up 4 bases, with 10 bases separating them. The CDR3 DNA reads as TGTGCCAGCAGTTCAAGGGGACTCTATGGCTACACCTTC. Translation: CASSSRGLYGYTF.

CDR3 sequence: CSAQDQETQYF. The CDR3 DNA reads as TGCAGTGCACAGGATCAAGAGACCCAGTACTTC. The genes are TRBV20-1 and TRBJ2-5, with D tentatively TRBD1 (5 bases). CDR1 is DFQATT and CDR2 is SNEGSKA in the germline V gene (reference sequence). The CDR3 length is 11 residues. V was trimmed by 6 bases and J by 2 bases, leaving 7 bases between them.

This chain uses TRBV5-1 with TRBJ2-5; TRBD2 aligns across 10 bases. Germline V gene lookup returns CDR1 SGHRS and CDR2 YFSETQ. The CDR3 is 18 residues long. V lost 6 bases and J lost 3; bases outside the gene matches: 17. The CDR3 DNA is TGCGCCAGCATCCCAGCATCCAAGATTAGCGGGGGGAAAGAGACCCAGTACTTC. It is translated as CASIPASKISGGKETQYF.

The rearrangement links TRBV11-2 to TRBJ2-7; D is ambiguous. This CDR3 region has 13 residues. V lost 5 bases and J lost 6, with 14 bases in between. CDR1 is SGHAT and CDR2 is FQNNGV in the germline V gene. CDR3 bases: TGTGCCAGCAGCCATACTCCATATTTCGAGCAGTACGTC. Its protein product is CASSHTPYFEQYV.

This clonotype was seen more than once but under ten times. The chain joins TRBV7-2 to TRBJ2-1; 7 positions agree with TRBD2. CDR3 length equals 15 residues. Germline trimming cut 3 bases from V and 5 bases from J; bases unmatched to any gene: 7. The germline V gene encodes CDR1 SGHTA and CDR2 FQGNSA. The CDR3 sequence is CASSLASGFNNEQFF. The CDR3 coding sequence is TGTGCCAGCAGCTTGGCTAGCGGCTTCAACAATGAGCAGTTCTTC.

The chain uses TRBV7-6 and TRBJ2-2; D possibly uses TRBD1 or TRBD2 (6 bases each). Trimming took 2 bases from V and 7 from J, leaving 14 bases between them. This CDR3 is built from 15 residues. CDR1 and CDR2 (germline): SGHVS, FNYEAQ. Here the CDR3 reads CASSLTGGKDGELFF. The CDR3 DNA follows: TGTGCCAGCAGCTTAACCGGGGGCAAGGACGGGGAGCTGTTTTTT.

This sequence joins TRBV7-8 and TRBJ2-7, with 14 bases that match TRBD2. The CDR3 extends over 18 amino acids. Germline assignment: CDR1 SGHVS and CDR2 FQNEAQ. V dropped 2 bases and J dropped 7; count of bases not matched to a gene: 13. Here the CDR3 DNA reads TGTGCCAGCAGCTTATTTCAGACTAGCGGGAGGGCCCCGTGGGAGCAGTACTTC. Amino acid sequence: CASSLFQTSGRAPWEQYF. Looking up the rest from reference TRBV7-8 and TRBJ2-7 gives the full variable domain: GAGVSQSPRYKVAKRGQDVALRCDPISGHVSLFWYQQALGQGPEFLTYFQNEAQLDKSGLPSDRFFAERPEGSVSTLKIQRTQQEDSAVYLCASSLFQTSGRAPWEQYFGPGTRLTVT.

This clonotype was counted only a few times. V is TRBV2 and J is TRBJ2-7, with 7 positions matching TRBD2. Germline values: CDR1 SNHLY, CDR2 FYNNEI. The CDR3 consists of 13 residues. J lost 5 bases, V lost 3 bases, and 4 bases had no gene match. In nucleotides, the CDR3 is TGTGCCAGCAGTGACGAGGCGGGGGACGAGCAGTACGTC. This encodes CASSDEAGDEQYV.

The chain is built from TRBV9 and TRBJ2-2; D not certain. CDR1 is SGDLS and CDR2 is YYNGEE in the germline V gene. The germline V and J ends were trimmed by 4 bases and 3 bases, with 10 bases remaining between them. This CDR3 spans 14 amino acids. The CDR3 nucleotides read TGTGCCAGCAGCACGAGACCCGACACCGGGGAGCTGTTTTTT. Translating it yields CASSTRPDTGELFF.

The table lists this clonotype with a few counts. V gene TRBV2 combines with J gene TRBJ2-3; tentatively, D is TRBD2 (7 bases). Looked up from germline, CDR1 is SNHLY and CDR2 is FYNNEI. Deletions cut 6 bases from V and 0 bases from J, with 10 bases between. The CDR3 spans 14 residues. The CDR3 reads CASSGGRSTDTQYF. Here the CDR3 DNA reads TGTGCCAGCAGCGGGGGGCGAAGCACAGATACGCAGTATTTT.

The chain is built from TRBV7-3 and TRBJ2-1, with D possibly TRBD2 on 5 matching bases. The germline V and J ends were trimmed by 5 bases and 3 bases, with 14 bases remaining between them. The CDR3 length is 15 residues. Germline V gives CDR1 SGHTA, CDR2 FQGTGA. The CDR3 loop is CASSTLKRSYNEQFF. The DNA of the CDR3 is TGTGCCAGCAGCACCTTGAAGCGGAGCTACAATGAGCAGTTCTTC.

V is TRBV20-1 and J is TRBJ1-5; 9 positions match TRBD1. Unmatched junction bases numbered 12, after V lost 5 bases and J lost 1 base. Germline V gene lookup returns CDR1 DFQATT and CDR2 SNEGSKA (reference sequence). The CDR3 length is 17 residues. CDR3 DNA: TGCAGTGCTCTCGGGACAGGGAGGGTTGGGAGCAATCAGCCCCAGCATTTT. It is translated as CSALGTGRVGSNQPQHF.

This clonotype was found a few times. The chain is built from TRBV6-1 and TRBJ1-6; D unclear. V was clipped by 6 bases and J by 7 bases, with 16 bases between them. The CDR3 length is 15 residues. Per the germline V gene, CDR1 is MNHNS and CDR2 is SASEGT. CDR3 bases: TGTGCCAGCAGATCCGGTTTAAGACCCAATTCACCCCTCCACTTT. This sequence encodes CASRSGLRPNSPLHF.

The chain joins TRBV28 to TRBJ2-7; D gene unclear. The V and J ends lost 2 bases and 6 bases respectively, with 11 bases between them. The CDR3 length is 13 residues. Germline V CDR1 and CDR2: MDHEN, SYDVKM. The CDR3 DNA reads TGTGCCAGCAGTTTAGTTCTAGATCCCGAGCAGTACTTC. This encodes CASSLVLDPEQYF.

This clonotype was seen a handful of times. The V call is TRBV7-8, the J call TRBJ2-7, with no clear D. The CDR3 length is 13 residues. Trimming removed 7 bases from V and 0 bases from J, with 10 bases in between. Germline V lookup: CDR1 SGHVS, CDR2 FQNEAQ. CDR3 protein: CASTLLGSYEQYF. The CDR3 DNA follows: TGTGCCAGCACCCTCCTTGGCTCCTACGAGCAGTACTTC.